The present entry profiles one T cell receptor (beta chain) with its context. What it binds is not known. V gave up 4 bases and J gave up 0 bases, with 13 bases separating them. Germline values: CDR1 PRHDT, CDR2 FYEKMQ (reference sequence). The CDR3 is made up of 16 amino acids. The sample's treatment: around 19 received Ad26.COV2.S at low or high dose, single or two shots; several received placebo; per-sample allocation not given. All samples were drawn on day 63, counting from the first vaccine or placebo injection. Vaccination employed an Ad26 vector expressing the Wuhan-strain SARS-CoV-2 spike. Sequenced by immunoSEQ multiplex PCR; TCRdb stores in-frame clones only, minus some. The sample has 350,000 to 450,000 clones, about 89% seen once. This sample was included in a study of Ad26.COV2.S vaccination and SARS-CoV-2 variants. Study-wide points: Recipients of either vaccine or placebo displayed similar breadth of non-spike TCRs.

This receptor was identified in a person aged 18-65 years who received the Ad26.COV2.S COVID-19 vaccine or a placebo. Specimen: peripheral blood, collected in a trial of Ad26.COV2.S vaccine versus placebo. The chain employs TRBV13 and TRBJ2-1; no firm D call. The chain's CDR3 is CASSSRVQSSYNEQFF. CDR3 sequence (DNA): TGTGCCAGCAGCTCCCGGGTACAGAGCTCCTACAATGAGCAGTTCTTC.